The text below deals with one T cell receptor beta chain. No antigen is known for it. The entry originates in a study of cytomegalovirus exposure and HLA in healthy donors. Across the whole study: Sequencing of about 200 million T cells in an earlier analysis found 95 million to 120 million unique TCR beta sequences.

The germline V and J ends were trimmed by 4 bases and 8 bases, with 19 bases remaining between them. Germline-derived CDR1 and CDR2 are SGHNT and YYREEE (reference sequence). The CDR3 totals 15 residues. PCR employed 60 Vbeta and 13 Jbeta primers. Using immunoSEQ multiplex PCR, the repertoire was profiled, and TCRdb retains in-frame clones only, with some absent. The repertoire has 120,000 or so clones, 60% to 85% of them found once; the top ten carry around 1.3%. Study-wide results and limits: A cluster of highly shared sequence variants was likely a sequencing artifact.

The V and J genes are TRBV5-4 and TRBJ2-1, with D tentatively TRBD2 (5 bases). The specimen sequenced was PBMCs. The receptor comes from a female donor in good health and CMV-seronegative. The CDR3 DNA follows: TGTGCCAGCAGCGGGCGGGCCTCCCGAGGCGATGAGCAGTTCTTC. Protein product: CASSGRASRGDEQFF. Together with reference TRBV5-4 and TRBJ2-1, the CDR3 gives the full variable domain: ETGVTQSPTHLIKTRGQQVTLRCSSQSGHNTVSWYQQALGQGPQFIFQYYREEENGRGNFPPRFSGLQFPNYSSELNVNALELDDSALYLCASSGRASRGDEQFFGPGTRLTVL.